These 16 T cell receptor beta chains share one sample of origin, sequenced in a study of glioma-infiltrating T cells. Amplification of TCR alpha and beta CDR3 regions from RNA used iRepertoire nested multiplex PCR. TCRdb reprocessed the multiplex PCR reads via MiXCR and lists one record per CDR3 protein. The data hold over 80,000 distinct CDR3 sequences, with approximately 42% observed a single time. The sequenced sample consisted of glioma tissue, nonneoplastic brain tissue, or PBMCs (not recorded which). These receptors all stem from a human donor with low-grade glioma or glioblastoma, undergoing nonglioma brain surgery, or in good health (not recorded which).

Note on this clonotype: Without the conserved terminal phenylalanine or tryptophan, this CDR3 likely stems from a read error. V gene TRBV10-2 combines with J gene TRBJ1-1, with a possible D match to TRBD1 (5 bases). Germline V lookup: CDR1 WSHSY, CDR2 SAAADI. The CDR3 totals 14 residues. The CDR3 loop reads CPSSDNRMNTEAFL. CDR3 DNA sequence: TGCCCCAGCAGTGACAACAGGATGAACACTGAAGCTTTCTTG.

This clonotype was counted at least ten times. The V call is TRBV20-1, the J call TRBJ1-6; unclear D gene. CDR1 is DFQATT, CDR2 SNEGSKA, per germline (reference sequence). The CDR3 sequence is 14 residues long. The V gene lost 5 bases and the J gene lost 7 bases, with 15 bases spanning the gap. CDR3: CSADPTGGNSPLHF. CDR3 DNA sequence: TGCAGTGCTGATCCCACCGGAGGAAATTCACCCCTCCACTTT.

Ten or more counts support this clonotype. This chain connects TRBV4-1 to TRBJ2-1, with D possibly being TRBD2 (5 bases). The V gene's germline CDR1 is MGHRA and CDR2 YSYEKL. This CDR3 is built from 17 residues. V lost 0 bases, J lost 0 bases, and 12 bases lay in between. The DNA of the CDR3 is TGCGCCAGCAGCCAAGATTACGACTATTACTCCTACAATGAGCAGTTCTTC. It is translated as CASSQDYDYYSYNEQFF.

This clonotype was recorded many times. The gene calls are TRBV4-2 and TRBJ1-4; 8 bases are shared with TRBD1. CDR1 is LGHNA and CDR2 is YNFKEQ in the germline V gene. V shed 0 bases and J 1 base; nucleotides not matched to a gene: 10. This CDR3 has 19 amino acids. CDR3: CASSQDRVGQVLTNEKLFF. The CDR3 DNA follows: TGTGCCAGCAGCCAAGATCGCGTGGGACAGGTGCTAACTAATGAAAAACTGTTTTTT.

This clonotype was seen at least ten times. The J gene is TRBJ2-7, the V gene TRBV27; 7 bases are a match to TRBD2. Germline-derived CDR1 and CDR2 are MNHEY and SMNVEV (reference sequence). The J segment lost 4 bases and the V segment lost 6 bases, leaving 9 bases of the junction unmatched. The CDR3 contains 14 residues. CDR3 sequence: CASRPGLMRYEQYF. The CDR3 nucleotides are TGTGCCAGCAGACCGGGACTAATGAGGTACGAGCAGTACTTC.

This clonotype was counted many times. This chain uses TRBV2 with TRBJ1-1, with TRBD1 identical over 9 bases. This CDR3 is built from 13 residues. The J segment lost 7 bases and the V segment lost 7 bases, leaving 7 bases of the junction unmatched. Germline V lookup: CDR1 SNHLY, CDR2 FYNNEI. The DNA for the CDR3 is TGTGCCAGCAACTTATTGGACAGGGGTGAAGCTTTCTTT. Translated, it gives CASNLLDRGEAFF.

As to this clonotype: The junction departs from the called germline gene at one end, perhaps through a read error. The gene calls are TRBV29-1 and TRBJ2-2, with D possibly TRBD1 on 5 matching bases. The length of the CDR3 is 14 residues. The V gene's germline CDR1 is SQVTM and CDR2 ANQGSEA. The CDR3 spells CSAKTGANTEELFF. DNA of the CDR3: TGCAGCGCTAAGACTGGGGCGAACACCGAGGAGCTGTTTTTT.

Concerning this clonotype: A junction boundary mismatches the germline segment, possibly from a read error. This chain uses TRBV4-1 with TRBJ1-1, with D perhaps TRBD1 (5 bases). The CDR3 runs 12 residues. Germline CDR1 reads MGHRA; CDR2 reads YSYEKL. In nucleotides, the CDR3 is TGTGTTAGCAGTTCGGGGGGCACTGAAGCTTTCTTT. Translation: CVSSSGGTEAFF.

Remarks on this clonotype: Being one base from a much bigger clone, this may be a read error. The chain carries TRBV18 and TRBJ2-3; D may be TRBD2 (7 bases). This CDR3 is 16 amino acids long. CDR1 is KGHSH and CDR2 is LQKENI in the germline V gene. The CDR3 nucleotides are TGTGCCAGCTCACCAGGCGACGGGGGGCAGGCAGATAAGCAGTATTTT. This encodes CASSPGDGGQADKQYF.

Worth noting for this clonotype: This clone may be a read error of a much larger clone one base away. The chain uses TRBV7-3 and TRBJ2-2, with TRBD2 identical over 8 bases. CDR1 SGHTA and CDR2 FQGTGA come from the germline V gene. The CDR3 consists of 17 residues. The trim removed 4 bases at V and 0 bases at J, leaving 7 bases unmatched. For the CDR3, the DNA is TGTGCCAGCAGCTGCACCGGGGGGGGGGCGAACACCGGGGAGCTGTTTTTT. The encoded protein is CASSCTGGGANTGELFF.

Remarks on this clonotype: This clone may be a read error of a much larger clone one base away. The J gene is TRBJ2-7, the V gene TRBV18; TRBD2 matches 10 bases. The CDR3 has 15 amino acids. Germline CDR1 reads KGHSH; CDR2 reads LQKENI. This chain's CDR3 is CASSPQSGRAVELYF. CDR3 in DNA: TGTGCCAGCTCACCACAAAGCGGGAGGGCCGTCGAGCTGTACTTC.

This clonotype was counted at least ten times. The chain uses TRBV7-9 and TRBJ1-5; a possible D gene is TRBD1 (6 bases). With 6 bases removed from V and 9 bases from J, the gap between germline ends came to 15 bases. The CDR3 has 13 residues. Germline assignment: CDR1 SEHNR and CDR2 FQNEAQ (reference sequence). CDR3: CASSHDRSSPQHF. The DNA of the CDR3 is TGTGCCAGCAGTCATGACAGGTCCTCGCCCCAGCATTTT.

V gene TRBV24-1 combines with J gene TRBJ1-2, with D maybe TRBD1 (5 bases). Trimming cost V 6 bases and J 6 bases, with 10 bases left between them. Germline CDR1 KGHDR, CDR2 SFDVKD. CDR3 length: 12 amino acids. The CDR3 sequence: CATSQGLDGYTF. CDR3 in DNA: TGTGCCACCAGTCAGGGTCTGGATGGCTACACCTTC.

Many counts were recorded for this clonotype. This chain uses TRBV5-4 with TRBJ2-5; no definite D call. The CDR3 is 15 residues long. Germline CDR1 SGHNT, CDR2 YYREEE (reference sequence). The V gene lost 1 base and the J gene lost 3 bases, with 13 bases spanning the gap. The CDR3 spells CASSLNGDPKETQYF. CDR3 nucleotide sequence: TGTGCCAGCAGCTTGAACGGAGACCCAAAAGAGACCCAGTACTTC.

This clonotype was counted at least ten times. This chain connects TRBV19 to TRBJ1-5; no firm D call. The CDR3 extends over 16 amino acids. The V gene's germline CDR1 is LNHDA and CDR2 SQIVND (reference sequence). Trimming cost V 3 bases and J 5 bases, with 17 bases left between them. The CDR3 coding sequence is TGTGCCAGTAGTATTTTTCTAGCCAGTATGGATCAGCCCCAGCATTTT. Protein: CASSIFLASMDQPQHF.

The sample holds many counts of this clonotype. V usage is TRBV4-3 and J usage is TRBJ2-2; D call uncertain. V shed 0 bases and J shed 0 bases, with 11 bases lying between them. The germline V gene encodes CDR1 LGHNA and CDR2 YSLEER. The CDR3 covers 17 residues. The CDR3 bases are TGCGCCAGCAGCCAAGATATAAGCTTAACGAACACCGGGGAGCTGTTTTTT. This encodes CASSQDISLTNTGELFF.